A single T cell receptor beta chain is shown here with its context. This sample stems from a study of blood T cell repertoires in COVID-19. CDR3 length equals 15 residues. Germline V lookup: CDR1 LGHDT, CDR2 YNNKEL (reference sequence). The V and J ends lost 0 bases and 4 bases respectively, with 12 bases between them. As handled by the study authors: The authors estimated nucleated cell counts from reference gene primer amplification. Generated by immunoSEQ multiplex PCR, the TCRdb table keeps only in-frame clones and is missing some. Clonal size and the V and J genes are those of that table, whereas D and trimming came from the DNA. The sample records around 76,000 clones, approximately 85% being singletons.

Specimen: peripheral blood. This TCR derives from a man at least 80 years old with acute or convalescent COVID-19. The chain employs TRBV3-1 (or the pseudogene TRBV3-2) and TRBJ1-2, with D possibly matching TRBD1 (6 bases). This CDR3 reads CASSQETGALYGYTF. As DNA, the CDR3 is TGTGCCAGCAGCCAAGAGACAGGTGCCCTCTATGGCTACACCTTC.